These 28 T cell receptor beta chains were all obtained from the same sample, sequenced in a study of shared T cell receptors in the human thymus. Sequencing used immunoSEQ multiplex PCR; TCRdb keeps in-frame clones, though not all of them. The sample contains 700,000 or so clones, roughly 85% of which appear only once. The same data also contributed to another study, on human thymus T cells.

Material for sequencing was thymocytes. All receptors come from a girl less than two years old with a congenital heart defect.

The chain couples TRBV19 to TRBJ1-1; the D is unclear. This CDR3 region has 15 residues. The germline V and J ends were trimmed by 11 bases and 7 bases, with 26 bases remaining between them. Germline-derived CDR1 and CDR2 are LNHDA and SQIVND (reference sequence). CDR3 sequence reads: CAAQKGGFRGGEAFF. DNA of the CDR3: TGTGCCGCCCAAAAAGGAGGGTTCCGCGGCGGTGAAGCTTTCTTT.

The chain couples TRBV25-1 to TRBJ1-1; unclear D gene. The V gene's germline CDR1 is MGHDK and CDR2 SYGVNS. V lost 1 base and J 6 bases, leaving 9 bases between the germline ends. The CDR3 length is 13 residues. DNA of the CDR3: TGTGCCAGCAGTGAATTGGGCGTCGCTGAAGCTTTCTTT. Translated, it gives CASSELGVAEAFF.

The CDR3: CASSVKRGKAFF. CDR3 coding DNA: TGTGCCAGCAGTGTCAAAAGGGGGAAAGCTTTCTTT. The chain employs TRBV6-1 and TRBJ1-1, with D perhaps matching TRBD1 (6 bases). V was cut by 4 bases and J by 9 bases, with 12 bases left in between. From germline, CDR1 is MNHNS and CDR2 SASEGT. This CDR3 has 12 residues.

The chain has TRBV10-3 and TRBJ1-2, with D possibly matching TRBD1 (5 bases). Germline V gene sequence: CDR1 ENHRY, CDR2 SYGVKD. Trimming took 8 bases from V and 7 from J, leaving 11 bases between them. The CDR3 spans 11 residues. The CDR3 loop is CAICPGGGYTF. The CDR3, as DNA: TGTGCCATCTGCCCCGGGGGTGGCTACACCTTC.

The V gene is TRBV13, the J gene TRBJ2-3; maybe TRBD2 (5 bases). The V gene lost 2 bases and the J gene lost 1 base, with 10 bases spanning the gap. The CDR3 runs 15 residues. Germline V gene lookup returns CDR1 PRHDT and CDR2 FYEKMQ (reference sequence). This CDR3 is CASSLFGGGTDTQYF. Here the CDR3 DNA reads TGTGCCAGCAGCTTATTCGGAGGTGGCACAGATACGCAGTATTTT.

CDR3 coding DNA: TGTGCCAGTAGTATAGATCTTGAGGGGTATGCGGGGGGTTGCAATCAGCCCCAGCATTTT. Protein product: CASSIDLEGYAGGCNQPQHF. This chain connects TRBV19 to TRBJ1-5; the D gene is possibly TRBD1 (5 bases). The CDR3 is 20 amino acids. CDR1 is LNHDA and CDR2 is SQIVND in the germline V gene (reference sequence). V was clipped by 0 bases and J by 2 bases, with 23 bases between them.

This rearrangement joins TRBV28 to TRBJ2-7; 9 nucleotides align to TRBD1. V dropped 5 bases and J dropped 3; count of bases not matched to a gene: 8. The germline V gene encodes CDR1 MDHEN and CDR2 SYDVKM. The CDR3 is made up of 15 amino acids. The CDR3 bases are TGTGCCAGCAGTCTCCTTCCGGGACAGGGCTACGAGCAGTACTTC. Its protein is CASSLLPGQGYEQYF.

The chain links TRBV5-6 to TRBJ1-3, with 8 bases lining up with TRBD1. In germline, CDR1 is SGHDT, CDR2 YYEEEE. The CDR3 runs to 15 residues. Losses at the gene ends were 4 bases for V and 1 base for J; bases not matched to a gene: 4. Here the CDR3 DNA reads TGTGCCAGCAGCCCCGACAGGGGATCTGGAAACACCATATATTTT. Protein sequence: CASSPDRGSGNTIYF.

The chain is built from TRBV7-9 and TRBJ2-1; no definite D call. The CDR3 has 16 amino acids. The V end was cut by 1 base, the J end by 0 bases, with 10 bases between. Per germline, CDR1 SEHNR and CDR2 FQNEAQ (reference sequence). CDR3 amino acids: CASSLESPSSYNEQFF. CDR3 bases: TGTGCCAGCAGCTTAGAGTCTCCGAGCTCCTACAATGAGCAGTTCTTC. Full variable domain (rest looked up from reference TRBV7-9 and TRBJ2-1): DTGVSQNPRHKITKRGQNVTFRCDPISEHNRLYWYRQTLGQGPEFLTYFQNEAQLEKSRLLSDRFSAERPKGSFSTLEIQRTEQGDSAMYLCASSLESPSSYNEQFFGPGTRLTVL.

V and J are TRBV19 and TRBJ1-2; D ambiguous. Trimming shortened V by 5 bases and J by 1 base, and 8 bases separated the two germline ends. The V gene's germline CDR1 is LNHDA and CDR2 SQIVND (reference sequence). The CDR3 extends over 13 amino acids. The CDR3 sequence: CASSPKFNYGYTF. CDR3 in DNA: TGTGCCAGTAGTCCCAAATTTAACTATGGCTACACCTTC.

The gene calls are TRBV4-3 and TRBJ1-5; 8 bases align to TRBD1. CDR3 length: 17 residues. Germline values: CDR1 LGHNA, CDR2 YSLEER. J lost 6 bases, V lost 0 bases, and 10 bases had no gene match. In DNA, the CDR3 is TGCGCCAGCAGCCAAGATTTGGTAGCAGGGGGCGGTCAGCCCCAGCATTTT. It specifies CASSQDLVAGGGQPQHF.

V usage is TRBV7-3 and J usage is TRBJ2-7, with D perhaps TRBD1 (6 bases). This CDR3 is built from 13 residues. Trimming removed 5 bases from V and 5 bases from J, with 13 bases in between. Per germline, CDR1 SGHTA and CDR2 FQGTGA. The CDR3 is CASSVQGQDEQYF. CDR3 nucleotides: TGTGCCAGCAGCGTACAGGGTCAGGACGAGCAGTACTTC.

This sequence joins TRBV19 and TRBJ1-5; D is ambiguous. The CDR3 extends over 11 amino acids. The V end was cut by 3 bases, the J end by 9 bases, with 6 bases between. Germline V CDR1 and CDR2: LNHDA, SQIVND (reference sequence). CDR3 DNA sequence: TGTGCCAGTAGTATGACTGGGCCCCAGCATTTT. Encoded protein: CASSMTGPQHF.

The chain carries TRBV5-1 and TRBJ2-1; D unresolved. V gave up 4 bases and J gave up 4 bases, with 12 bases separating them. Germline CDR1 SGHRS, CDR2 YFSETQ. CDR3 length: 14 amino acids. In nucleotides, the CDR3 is TGCGCCAGCAGCCCCTGGGCGCCTTACAATGAGCAGTTCTTC. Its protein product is CASSPWAPYNEQFF.

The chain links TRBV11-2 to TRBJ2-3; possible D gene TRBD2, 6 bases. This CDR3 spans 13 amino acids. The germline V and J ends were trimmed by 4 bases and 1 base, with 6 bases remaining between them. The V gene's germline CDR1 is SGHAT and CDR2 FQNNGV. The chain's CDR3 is CASSWGGTDTQYF. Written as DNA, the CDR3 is TGTGCCAGCAGCTGGGGGGGCACAGATACGCAGTATTTT.

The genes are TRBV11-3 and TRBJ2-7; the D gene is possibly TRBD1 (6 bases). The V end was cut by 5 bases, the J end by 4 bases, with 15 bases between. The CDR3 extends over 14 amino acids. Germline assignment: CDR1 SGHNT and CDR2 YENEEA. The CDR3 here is CASSPRGGYYEQYF. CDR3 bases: TGTGCCAGCAGCCCCAGAGGGGGATATTACGAGCAGTACTTC. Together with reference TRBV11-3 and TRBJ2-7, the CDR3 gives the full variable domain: EAGVVQSPRYKIIEKKQPVAFWCNPISGHNTLYWYLQNLGQGPELLIRYENEEAVDDSQLPKDRFSAERLKGVDSTLKIQPAELGDSAVYLCASSPRGGYYEQYFGPGTRLTVT.

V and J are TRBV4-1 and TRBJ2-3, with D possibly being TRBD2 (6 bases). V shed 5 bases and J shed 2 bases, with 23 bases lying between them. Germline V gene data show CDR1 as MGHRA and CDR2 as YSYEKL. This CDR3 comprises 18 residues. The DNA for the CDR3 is TGCGCCAGCAGCGAAGCGGATTGGCGGGGACTGATCACAGATACGCAGTATTTT. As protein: CASSEADWRGLITDTQYF.

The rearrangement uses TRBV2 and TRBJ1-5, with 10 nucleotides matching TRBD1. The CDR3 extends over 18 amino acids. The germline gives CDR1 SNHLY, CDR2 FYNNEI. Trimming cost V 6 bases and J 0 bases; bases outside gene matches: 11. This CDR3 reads CASREDRGTPHSNQPQHF. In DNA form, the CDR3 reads TGTGCCAGCAGGGAGGACAGGGGGACTCCTCATAGCAATCAGCCCCAGCATTTT.

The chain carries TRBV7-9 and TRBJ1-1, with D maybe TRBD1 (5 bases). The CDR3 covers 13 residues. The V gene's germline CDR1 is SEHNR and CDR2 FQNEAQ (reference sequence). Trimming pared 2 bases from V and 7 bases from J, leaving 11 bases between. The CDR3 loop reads CASSLPQGDEAFF. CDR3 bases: TGTGCCAGCAGCTTACCCCAGGGTGATGAAGCTTTCTTT.

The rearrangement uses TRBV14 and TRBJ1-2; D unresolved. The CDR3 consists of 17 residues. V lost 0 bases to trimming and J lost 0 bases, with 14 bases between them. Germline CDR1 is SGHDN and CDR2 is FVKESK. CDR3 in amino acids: CASSQDVRRDTNYGYTF. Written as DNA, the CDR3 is TGTGCCAGCAGCCAAGATGTCCGGAGGGATACTAACTATGGCTACACCTTC.

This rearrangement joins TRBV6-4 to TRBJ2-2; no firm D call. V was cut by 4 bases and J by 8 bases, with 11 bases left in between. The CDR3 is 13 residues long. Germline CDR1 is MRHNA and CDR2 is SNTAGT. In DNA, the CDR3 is TGTGCCAGCAGTGTCGGAGTCTCGGGGGAGCTGTTTTTT. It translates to CASSVGVSGELFF.

The DNA for the CDR3 is TGTGCCAGCAGCTTAGACTGGGGCCACTATGGCTACACCTTC. Protein product: CASSLDWGHYGYTF. This chain links TRBV7-9 with TRBJ1-2, with D maybe TRBD1 (5 bases). The CDR3 runs to 14 residues. The V gene's germline CDR1 is SEHNR and CDR2 FQNEAQ (reference sequence). Deletions cut 1 base from V and 3 bases from J, with 9 bases between.

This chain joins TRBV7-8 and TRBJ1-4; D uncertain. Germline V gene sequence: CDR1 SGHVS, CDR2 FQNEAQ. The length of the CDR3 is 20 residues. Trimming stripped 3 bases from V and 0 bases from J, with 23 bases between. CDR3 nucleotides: TGTGCCAGCAGCTTTGATCCGGGGAACCGTAACTTTGCAACTAATGAAAAACTGTTTTTT. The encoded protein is CASSFDPGNRNFATNEKLFF.

The CDR3 region is CASSIGATVVNTEAFF. The CDR3 nucleotides are TGTGCCAGTAGTATAGGAGCCACCGTGGTGAACACTGAAGCTTTCTTT. This chain joins TRBV19 and TRBJ1-1; the D is unclear. The CDR3 has 16 amino acids. Trimming took off 1 base at V and 0 bases at J, with 12 bases between the two ends. From germline, CDR1 is LNHDA and CDR2 SQIVND (reference sequence).

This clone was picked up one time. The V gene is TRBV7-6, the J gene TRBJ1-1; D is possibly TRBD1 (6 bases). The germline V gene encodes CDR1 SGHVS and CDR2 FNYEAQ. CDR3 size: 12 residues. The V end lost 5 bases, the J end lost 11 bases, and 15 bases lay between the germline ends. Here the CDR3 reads CASSPGGQRAFF. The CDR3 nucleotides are TGTGCCAGCAGCCCAGGCGGACAGCGCGCTTTCTTT.

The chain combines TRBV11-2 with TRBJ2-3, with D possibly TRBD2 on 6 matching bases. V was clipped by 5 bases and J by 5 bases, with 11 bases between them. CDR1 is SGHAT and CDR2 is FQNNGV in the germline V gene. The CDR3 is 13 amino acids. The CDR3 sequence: CASSLSGLDTQYF. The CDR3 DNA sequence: TGTGCCAGCAGCCTCAGCGGGCTAGATACGCAGTATTTT.

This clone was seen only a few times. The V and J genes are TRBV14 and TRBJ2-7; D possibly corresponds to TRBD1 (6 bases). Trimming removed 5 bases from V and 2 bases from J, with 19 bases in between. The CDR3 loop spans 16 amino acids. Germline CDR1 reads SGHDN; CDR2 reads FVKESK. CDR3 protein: CASSGQGSRPTYEQYF. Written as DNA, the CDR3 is TGTGCCAGCAGCGGTCAGGGGAGCAGGCCCACCTACGAGCAGTACTTC.

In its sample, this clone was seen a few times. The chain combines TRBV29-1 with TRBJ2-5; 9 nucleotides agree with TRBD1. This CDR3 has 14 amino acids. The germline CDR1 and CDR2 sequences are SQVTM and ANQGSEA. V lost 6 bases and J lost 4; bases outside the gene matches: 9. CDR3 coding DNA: TGCAGCGTCCCGAACAGGGGGCGCCTAGAGACCCAGTACTTC. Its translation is CSVPNRGRLETQYF.